Here is one T cell receptor (beta chain) with its context. At least ten counts were recorded for this clonotype. No antigen is known for it. Per-base qualities were not stored, and no clone one base away is much larger. The data stem from a study of T cell repertoires in cytomegalovirus infection (dated by TCRdb to the late 2010s). For the study in its entirety: Donor HLA type was relevant to the analysis, because carriage of CMV infection together with the matching HLA type was indicated by public TCR beta signatures. Beyond this particular receptor, the publication reports: The ex vivo response was dominated by HLA-C-restricted CMV-specific TCR beta clonotypes, which also provided the single most frequent clonotype in two of eight donors. In both this cohort and an independent roughly 330-donor cohort, the cumulative frequency of public TCR beta family members distinguished carriers of CMV infection plus the relevant HLA type.

Sequencing took place on an Illumina HiSeq 1500. TCRdb passed the public sequencing reads through fastp at Q25 and MiXCR, retaining productive beta sequences. Entries that share a CDR3 protein sequence are merged under the most common genes and DNA. This sample comprises about 440,000 distinct CDR3 sequences, 25% to 40% of them detected only once. The leading ten clones occupy approximately 13% of the sample. Clipping removes 5 bases from V and 5 bases from J, with 6 as the unmatched junction base count. CDR1 and CDR2, looked up from the germline V gene, are SGHAT and FQNNGV. The CDR3 sequence holds 14 residues, the cysteine and phenylalanine included. The read is trimmed to its CDR3 DNA, 42 bases read in frame from base 1.

Sequencing used PBMCs. This receptor was taken from a human donor in good health (CMV status not recorded). Some clones in this sample may be carry-over from other donors' samples. This chain joins TRBV11-2 to TRBJ2-1; 7 bases in the middle match TRBD1. The DNA sequence is TGTGCCAGCAGCCACAGGGGTCCTAACAATGAGCAGTTCTTC. Its protein reads: CASSHRGPNNEQFF.